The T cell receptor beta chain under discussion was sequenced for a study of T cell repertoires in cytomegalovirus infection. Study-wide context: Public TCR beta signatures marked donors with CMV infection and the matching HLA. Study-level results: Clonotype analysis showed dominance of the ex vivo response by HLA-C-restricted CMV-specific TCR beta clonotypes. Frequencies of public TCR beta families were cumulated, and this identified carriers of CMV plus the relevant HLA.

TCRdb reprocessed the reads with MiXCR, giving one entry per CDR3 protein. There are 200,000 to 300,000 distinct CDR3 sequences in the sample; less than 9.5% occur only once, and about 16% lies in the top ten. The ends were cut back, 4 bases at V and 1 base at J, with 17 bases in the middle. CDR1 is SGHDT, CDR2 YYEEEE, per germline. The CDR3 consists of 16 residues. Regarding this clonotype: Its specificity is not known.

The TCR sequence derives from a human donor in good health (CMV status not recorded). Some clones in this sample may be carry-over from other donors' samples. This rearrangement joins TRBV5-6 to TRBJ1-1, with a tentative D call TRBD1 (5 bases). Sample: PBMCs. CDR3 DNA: TGTGCCAGCAGCCGCGAAACACAGGCCTGGAACACTGAAGCTTTCTTT. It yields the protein CASSRETQAWNTEAFF.